This T cell receptor beta chain is from a study of blood T cells in healthy people across ages. General study findings and limits: Relative to aged donors, long-lived donors carried more naive CD4+ cells and displayed higher diversity.

Of note for this clonotype: Antigen specificity is unknown.

This CDR3 spans 15 amino acids. Germline assignment: CDR1 MDHEN and CDR2 SYDVKM. V lost 6 bases and J 2 bases, leaving 17 bases between the germline ends. The second PCR ran roughly 6 to 11 cycles with a sample-barcoded 5' primer and J-beta primers. TCRdb analysed the 5' RACE reads with MiXCR anew, one entry per CDR3 protein. This table has hundreds of thousands of distinct CDR3 sequences, roughly 56% appearing once. What was sequenced was blood. The receptor comes from a man aged 35-49 years in good health. V and J are TRBV28 and TRBJ2-7, with D possibly TRBD2 on 5 matching bases. In DNA form, the CDR3 reads TGTGCCAGCAGCTTCGGACTTCCCAGCCCCTACGAGCAGTACTTC. Its protein product is CASSFGLPSPYEQYF.